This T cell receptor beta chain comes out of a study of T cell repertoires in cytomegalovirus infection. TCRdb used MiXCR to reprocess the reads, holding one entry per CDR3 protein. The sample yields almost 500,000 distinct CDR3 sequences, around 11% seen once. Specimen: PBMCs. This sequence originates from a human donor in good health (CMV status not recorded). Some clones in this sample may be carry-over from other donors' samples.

The CDR3 is CASSPAGLAGGANEQFF. CDR3 nucleotides: TGTGCCAGCTCACCAGCGGGACTAGCGGGAGGGGCCAATGAGCAGTTCTTC. The V gene is TRBV18, the J gene TRBJ2-1; 16 bases are shared with TRBD2. The trim removed 2 bases at V and 6 bases at J, leaving 4 bases unmatched. The V gene's germline CDR1 is KGHSH and CDR2 LQKENI. This CDR3 region has 17 residues.